One and the same sample provided the 8 T cell receptor beta chains below, sequenced in a study of cytomegalovirus exposure and HLA in healthy donors listed by TCRdb under 2017. Receptors were amplified or captured by the immunoSEQ multiplex PCR assay. For the multiplex PCR, a mixture combining 60 forward primers for TCR Vbeta segments and 13 reverse primers for TCR Jbeta segments was used. This is the immuneACCESS table as TCRdb keeps it, with only in-frame sequences that have V and J called. A part of the clones is gone; compared with another copy, unresolved V genes explain less than half, and the rest is unexplained. The sample contains some 120,000 clones, about 78% of them found a single time. Jointly, the top ten make up roughly 8.2% of the sample. Sequencing used PBMCs. These receptor sequences come from a woman between 40 and 50 years old in good health and CMV-seropositive.

This clone turned up a few times. This chain joins TRBV18 and TRBJ2-7; D may be TRBD2 (6 bases). Trimming took 0 bases from V and 4 from J, leaving 16 bases between them. This CDR3 region has 16 residues. Germline CDR1 KGHSH, CDR2 LQKENI. The CDR3 reads CASSPPNLVGGYEQYF. The CDR3 nucleotides are TGTGCCAGCTCACCACCCAATTTAGTGGGGGGATACGAGCAGTACTTC.

The rearrangement joins TRBV12-5 to TRBJ1-2; 9 bases match TRBD1. The CDR3 loop spans 16 amino acids. V shed 4 bases and J 5 bases; nucleotides not matched to a gene: 11. CDR1 LGHNT and CDR2 FRNRAP come from the germline V gene. The CDR3 DNA reads TGTGCTAGTGGTTCGGATACAGGGGGCTGGTGGTATGGCTACACCTTC. This gives the protein CASGSDTGGWWYGYTF.

The chain recombines TRBV7-2 with TRBJ1-1, with no clear D. V was cut by 1 base and J by 1 base, with 4 bases left in between. CDR3 length equals 13 residues. CDR1 SGHTA and CDR2 FQGNSA come from the germline V gene. CDR3 in DNA: TGTGCCAGCAGCTTAGTAGAGAACACTGAAGCTTTCTTT. Protein sequence: CASSLVENTEAFF.

The J gene is TRBJ1-3, the V gene TRBV25-1; the match to TRBD1 covers 7 bases. The germline gives CDR1 MGHDK, CDR2 SYGVNS. V dropped 3 bases and J dropped 2; count of bases not matched to a gene: 1. The CDR3 extends over 14 amino acids. CDR3 amino acids: CASSDDRAGNTIYF. CDR3 DNA sequence: TGTGCCAGCAGTGACGACAGGGCTGGAAACACCATATATTTT.

This chain joins TRBV14 and TRBJ2-7; D may be TRBD1 (6 bases). CDR1 and CDR2 from the germline V gene are SGHDN and FVKESK. V lost 3 bases, J lost 0 bases, and 9 bases lay in between. The CDR3 covers 14 residues. This chain's CDR3 is CASSQDSDSYEQYF. The CDR3 DNA reads TGTGCCAGCAGCCAGGACAGCGACTCCTACGAGCAGTACTTC.

This clone was observed a few times. This sequence joins TRBV2 and TRBJ2-5; 9 nucleotides match TRBD1. J lost 0 bases, V lost 4 bases, and 3 bases had no gene match. The CDR3 runs 15 residues. Germline V gene lookup returns CDR1 SNHLY and CDR2 FYNNEI. The CDR3 sequence: CASSGQGGNQETQYF. The CDR3 nucleotides are TGTGCCAGCAGTGGACAGGGGGGTAACCAAGAGACCCAGTACTTC.

This clone was counted only a few times. This rearrangement joins TRBV5-1 to TRBJ2-5, with D maybe TRBD2 (5 bases). The CDR3 is made up of 14 amino acids. The germline V and J ends were trimmed by 2 bases and 5 bases, with 13 bases remaining between them. Germline loops: CDR1 SGHRS, CDR2 YFSETQ. The CDR3 DNA reads as TGCGCCAGCAGCTTCCGGACTGTGAGCGAGACCCAGTACTTC. Translating gives CASSFRTVSETQYF.

This chain links TRBV18 with TRBJ2-1; 7 bases are shared with TRBD1. Unmatched junction bases numbered 7, after V lost 5 bases and J lost 6 bases. Germline-derived CDR1 and CDR2 are KGHSH and LQKENI. The CDR3 length is 14 residues. The DNA of the CDR3 is TGTGCCAGCTCAACAGGGGCAGGGGGCAATGAGCAGTTCTTC. Protein product: CASSTGAGGNEQFF.